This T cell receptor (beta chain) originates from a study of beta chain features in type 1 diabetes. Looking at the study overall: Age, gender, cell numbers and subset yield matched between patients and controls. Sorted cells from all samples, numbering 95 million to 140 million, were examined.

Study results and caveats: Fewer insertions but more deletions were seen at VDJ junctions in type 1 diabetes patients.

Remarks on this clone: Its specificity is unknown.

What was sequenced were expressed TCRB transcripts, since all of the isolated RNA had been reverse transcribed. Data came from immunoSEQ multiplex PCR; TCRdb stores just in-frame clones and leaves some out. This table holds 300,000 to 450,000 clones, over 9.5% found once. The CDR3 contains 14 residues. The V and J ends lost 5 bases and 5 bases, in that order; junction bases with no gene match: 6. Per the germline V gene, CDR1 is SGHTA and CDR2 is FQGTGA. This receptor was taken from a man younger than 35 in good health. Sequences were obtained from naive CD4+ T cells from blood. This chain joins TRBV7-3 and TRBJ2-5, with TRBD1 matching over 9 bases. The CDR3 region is CASSPGQGHETQYF. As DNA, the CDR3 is TGTGCCAGCAGCCCGGGACAGGGCCACGAGACCCAGTACTTC.